This T cell receptor beta chain was profiled in a study of cytomegalovirus exposure and HLA in healthy donors. General study results and limits: Differences between HLA loci emerged in a later analysis of TCR association rates, with DRB1 most and HLA-C fewest. Sequencing artifact likely explains a cluster of highly shared sequence variants.

The PCR employed 60 Vbeta primers together with 13 Jbeta primers. Assay: immunoSEQ multiplex PCR; the TCRdb copy retains only in-frame clones and omits some. The repertoire holds roughly 180,000 clones, with almost 80% as singletons. V was pared by 6 bases and J by 6 bases, with 15 bases between. This CDR3 has 14 residues. Germline V gene sequence: CDR1 LNHDA, CDR2 SQIVND (reference sequence). Nominally healthy donors were sampled, though unrecorded immune exposures were likely. Points on this clone: The antigen is unknown.

The clonotype originates from a man aged 25-45 years in good health and CMV-seronegative. The specimen was PBMCs. The chain has TRBV19 and TRBJ2-1; TRBD1 might be the D (6 bases). CDR3: CASRLAGAGNEQFF. The CDR3 region has the DNA TGTGCCAGTAGGTTGGCAGGGGCGGGCAATGAGCAGTTCTTC. The full variable domain, completed using reference TRBV19 and TRBJ2-1, is DGGITQSPKYLFRKEGQNVTLSCEQNLNHDAMYWYRQDPGQGLRLIYYSQIVNDFQKGDIAEGYSVSREKKESFPLTVTSAQKNPTAFYLCASRLAGAGNEQFFGPGTRLTVL.